The sample holds many counts of the clone carrying this T cell receptor (beta chain). The sample belongs to a study of CD8 T cells in ankylosing spondylitis. 5'-RACE, quantitative and with molecular barcodes, yielded the TCR beta libraries. TCRdb used MiXCR to reprocess the 5' RACE reads, holding one entry per CDR3 protein. The table lists 100,000 to 150,000 distinct CDR3 sequences, more than 9.5% of them singletons. The CDR3 extends over 13 amino acids. The germline gives CDR1 LGHDT, CDR2 YNNKEL (reference sequence). Deletions cut 4 bases from V and 4 bases from J, with 8 bases between. Sequenced input: blood, either unsorted or a sorted T cell fraction (not recorded which). The rearrangement links TRBV3-1 to TRBJ1-5; D is uncertain. This TCR came from a female donor with ankylosing spondylitis or in good health (not recorded which). The CDR3 nucleotides read TGTGCCAGCAGCCTCGACTTAAATCAGCCCCAGCATTTT. Its translation is CASSLDLNQPQHF.